The entry below describes one T cell receptor beta chain. These data are taken from a study of blood T cell repertoires in COVID-19. Study in general: T cells, B-cell-depleted T cells, or PBMCs supplied cDNA or gDNA.

Between the trimmed V and J ends, which lost 6 bases and 3 bases, there was a span of 8 bases. The germline CDR1 and CDR2 sequences are MDHEN and SYDVKM. CDR3 length: 12 amino acids. Source study methods: Reference gene primer amplification yielded estimated nucleated cell counts. Libraries were prepared by immunoSEQ multiplex PCR; TCRdb keeps only in-frame clonotypes and omits some of them. The V and J calls and clone size come from that table; D and trimming were worked out from the DNA. The sample contains 100,000 to 150,000 clones, 80% of which appear only once. The receptor was isolated from a human donor in a cohort sampled during active COVID-19. This sequence joins TRBV28 and TRBJ1-1, with D maybe TRBD1 (6 bases). Sequenced: peripheral blood. CDR3 bases: TGTGCCAGCAGGGACAGAGACACTGAAGCTTTCTTT. Its translation: CASRDRDTEAFF.